This TCR beta chain was recovered during a study of blood T cell repertoires in COVID-19. In the source study's methods: Reference gene primer amplification in the assay estimated nucleated cell counts. Produced via immunoSEQ multiplex PCR; TCRdb's table is partial and in-frame only. V and J calls and clone size are given by that table; D and trimming were obtained from the DNA. The repertoire holds almost 500,000 clones, with roughly nine tenths as singletons. Trimming cost V 4 bases and J 8 bases, with 10 bases left between them. Germline values: CDR1 KGHDR, CDR2 SFDVKD. CDR3 size: 13 residues. The sequence was collected from a woman in her sixties who had recovered from COVID-19. V gene TRBV24-1 combines with J gene TRBJ1-4; a possible D gene is TRBD1 (5 bases). Sequenced: PBMCs or T cells enriched from blood (not recorded which). Here the CDR3 DNA reads TGTGCCACCAGTGACCCGAAGGGGGAAAAACTGTTTTTT. As protein: CATSDPKGEKLFF.